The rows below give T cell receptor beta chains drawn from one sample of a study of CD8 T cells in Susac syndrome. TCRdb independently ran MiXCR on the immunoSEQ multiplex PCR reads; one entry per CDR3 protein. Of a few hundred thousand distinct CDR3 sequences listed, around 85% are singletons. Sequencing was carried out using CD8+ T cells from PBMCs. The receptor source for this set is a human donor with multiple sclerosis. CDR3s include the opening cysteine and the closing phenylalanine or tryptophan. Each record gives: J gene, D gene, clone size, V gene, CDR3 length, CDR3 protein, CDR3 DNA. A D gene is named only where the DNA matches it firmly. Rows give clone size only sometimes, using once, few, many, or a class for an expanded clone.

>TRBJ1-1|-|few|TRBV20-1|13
CSARGRENTEAFF
TGCAGTGCTAGAGGTCGGGAGAACACTGAAGCTTTCTTT
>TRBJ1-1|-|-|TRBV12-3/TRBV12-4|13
CASSFGRPSEAFF
TGTGCCAGCAGTTTCGGGCGTCCCTCTGAAGCTTTCTTT
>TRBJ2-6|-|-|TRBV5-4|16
CASSLIGPLVANVLTF
TGTGCCAGCAGCTTAATAGGGCCCCTCGTGGCCAACGTCCTGACTTTC
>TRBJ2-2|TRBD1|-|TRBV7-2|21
CASSLATGEGMIARFPWELFF
TGTGCCAGCAGCTTAGCGACAGGGGAAGGGATGATCGCCCGATTTCCTTGGGAGCTGTTTTTT
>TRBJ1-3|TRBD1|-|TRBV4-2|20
CASSQAVRGQEHFSGNTIYF
TGTGCCAGCAGCCAAGCAGTTCGGGGACAGGAACACTTCTCTGGAAACACCATATATTTT
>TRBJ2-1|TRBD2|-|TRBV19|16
CASSLIAGGPSNEQFF
TGTGCCAGTAGTCTAATAGCGGGAGGGCCCTCGAATGAGCAGTTCTTC
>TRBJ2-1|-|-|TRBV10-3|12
CAIGESFGEQFF
TGTGCCATCGGTGAGTCCTTCGGTGAGCAGTTCTTC
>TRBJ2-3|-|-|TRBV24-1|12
CATSDLVDTQYF
TGTGCCACCAGTGATTTGGTGGATACGCAGTATTTT
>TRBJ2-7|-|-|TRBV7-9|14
CASSSLEVSYEQYF
TGTGCCAGCAGCTCCCTCGAGGTCTCCTACGAGCAGTACTTC
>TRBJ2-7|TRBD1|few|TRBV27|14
CASAQGTGAYEQYF
TGTGCCAGCGCGCAAGGGACAGGGGCCTACGAGCAGTACTTC
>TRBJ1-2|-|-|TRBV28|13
CASSLRGGWGYTF
TGTGCCAGCAGTTTGAGGGGGGGTTGGGGCTACACCTTC
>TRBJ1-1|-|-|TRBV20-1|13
CSASDTTNTEAFF
TGCAGTGCTAGTGATACCACAAACACTGAAGCTTTCTTT
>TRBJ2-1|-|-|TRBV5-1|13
CASGGGAYNEQFF
TGCGCCAGCGGTGGCGGGGCCTACAATGAGCAGTTCTTC
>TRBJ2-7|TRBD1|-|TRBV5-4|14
CASSLEQGVREQYF
TGTGCCAGCAGCTTGGAACAGGGGGTCAGAGAGCAGTACTTC
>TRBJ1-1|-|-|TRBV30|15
CAWSVGPFQNTEAFF
TGTGCCTGGAGTGTAGGACCCTTTCAGAACACTGAAGCTTTCTTT
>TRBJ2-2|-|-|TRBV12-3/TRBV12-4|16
CASSPTDRRLAGELFF
TGTGCCAGCAGTCCGACGGACCGGCGTCTGGCCGGGGAGCTGTTTTTT
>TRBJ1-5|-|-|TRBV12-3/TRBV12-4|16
CASSSRALGGSSAQHF
TGTGCCAGCAGTTCACGGGCATTGGGTGGAAGTTCGGCCCAGCATTTT
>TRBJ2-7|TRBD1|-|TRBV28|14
CASSLDRGLYEQYF
TGTGCCAGCAGTTTAGACAGGGGGCTCTACGAGCAGTACTTC
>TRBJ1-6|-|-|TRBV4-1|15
CASSQARQYNSPLHF
TGCGCCAGCAGCCAGGCCAGGCAGTACAATTCACCCCTCCACTTT
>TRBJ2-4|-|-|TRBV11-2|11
CASRAINIQYF
TGTGCCAGCCGAGCTATAAACATTCAGTACTTC
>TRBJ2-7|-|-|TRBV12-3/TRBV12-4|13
CASSPPGIYEQYF
TGTGCCAGCAGTCCCCCCGGCATCTACGAGCAGTACTTC
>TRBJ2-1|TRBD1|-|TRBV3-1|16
CASSGSQGTGNNEQFF
TGTGCCAGCAGCGGTAGCCAGGGGACAGGTAACAATGAGCAGTTCTTC
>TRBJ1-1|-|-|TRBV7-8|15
CASSLIGGASSEAFF
TGTGCCAGCAGCTTAATCGGGGGGGCTTCCTCTGAAGCTTTCTTT
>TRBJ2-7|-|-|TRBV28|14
CASSRMASSHEQYF
TGTGCCAGCAGCAGAATGGCTAGCTCCCACGAGCAGTACTTC
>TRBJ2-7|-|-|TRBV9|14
CASSVELGGYEQYF
TGTGCCAGCAGCGTAGAGCTGGGGGGCTACGAGCAGTACTTC
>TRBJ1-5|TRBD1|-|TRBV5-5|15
CASSLYGTGDQPQHF
TGTGCCAGCAGCTTGTACGGGACAGGGGATCAGCCCCAGCATTTT
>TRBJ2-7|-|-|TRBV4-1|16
CASSQDNQGYSYEQYF
TGCGCCAGCAGCCAAGATAATCAGGGTTACTCCTACGAGCAGTACTTC
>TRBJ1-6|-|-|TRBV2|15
CASSVWGWDNSPLHF
TGTGCCAGCAGTGTATGGGGATGGGATAATTCACCCCTCCACTTT